Sequencing of this T cell receptor (beta chain) was carried out in a study of T cells after posttransplantation cyclophosphamide. Overall study findings and caveats: TRB overlap between skin or GI tissue T cells and blood was limited. Later post-transplant blood repertoires were often dominated by donor CD8+ memory clones. Recipient CMV seropositivity and CMV reactivation strongly tracked TRB clonality.

Measured with immunoSEQ multiplex PCR; TCRdb has only the in-frame clones, and not every one. Here the sample spans 25,000 to 35,000 clones, 70% to 90% being singletons. The related graft donor's blood sample was taken on the day of bone marrow donation. This clone was detected once. What it binds is unknown. Germline V gene lookup returns CDR1 MNHEY and CDR2 SVGAGI. V gave up 6 bases and J gave up 8 bases, with 19 bases separating them. CDR3 length: 14 amino acids. The sample taken for sequencing was PBMCs. This receptor was identified in a man aged 50-59 years. The chain employs TRBV6-5 and TRBJ1-2; TRBD1 might be the D (6 bases). CDR3 nucleotides: TGTGCCAGCAGGGGGGCAGGGAATAGTTTGGGCTACACCTTC. This gives the protein CASRGAGNSLGYTF.